A selection of T cell receptor beta chains follows, all from one sample in a study of OX40 agonist ivuxolimab in advanced cancers. Here immunoSEQ multiplex PCR was the method, and the copy in TCRdb shows in-frame clones only, minus some. Here the sample spans some 19,000 clones, approximately 77% being singletons. Source: CD4+ or CD8+ T cells sorted from blood, taken in a trial of the OX40 agonist ivuxolimab. These receptors were taken from an adult with an advanced solid tumor such as melanoma, head and neck, liver or kidney cancer. Both conserved end residues are part of each CDR3. A D gene is named only where the DNA matches it firmly. Size values are once, few and many counts, or a class for expanded clones, and some rows have none.

clone_size: -
v_call: TRBV28
j_call: TRBJ2-3
d_call: -
cdr3_aa: CASSPASAPRTDTQYF
cdr3_nt: TGTGCCAGCAGTCCTGCTAGCGCTCCCCGCACAGATACGCAGTATTTT

clone_size: -
v_call: TRBV23-1
j_call: TRBJ2-1
d_call: TRBD1
cdr3_aa: CASSRPGQGKGYNEQFF
cdr3_nt: TGCGCCAGCAGCCGCCCTGGACAGGGGAAGGGGTACAATGAGCAGTTCTTC

clone_size: -
v_call: TRBV5-8
j_call: TRBJ1-4
d_call: TRBD1
cdr3_aa: CASILLRQGIEKLFF
cdr3_nt: TGTGCCAGCATCCTACTAAGACAGGGGATTGAAAAACTGTTTTTT

clone_size: -
v_call: TRBV11-3
j_call: TRBJ1-1
d_call: TRBD1
cdr3_aa: CASSLGDRGEAFF
cdr3_nt: TGTGCCAGCAGCTTAGGCGACAGGGGGGAAGCTTTCTTT

clone_size: -
v_call: TRBV7-9
j_call: TRBJ2-1
d_call: -
cdr3_aa: CASSLAQGGGDEQFF
cdr3_nt: TGTGCCAGCAGCTTAGCGCAAGGGGGCGGGGATGAGCAGTTCTTC

clone_size: medium-sized
v_call: TRBV1
j_call: TRBJ2-3
d_call: -
cdr3_aa: CTSSQDPRTSRSRSTDTQYF
cdr3_nt: TGCACCAGCAGCCAAGATCCACGGACTAGCAGAAGTCGGAGCACAGATACGCAGTATTTT

clone_size: -
v_call: TRBV29-1
j_call: TRBJ1-2
d_call: TRBD1
cdr3_aa: CSVERVGPGTGRPGGYTF
cdr3_nt: TGCAGCGTTGAAAGGGTGGGGCCTGGGACAGGCCGGCCGGGGGGCTACACCTTC

clone_size: -
v_call: TRBV4-3
j_call: TRBJ2-1
d_call: TRBD2
cdr3_aa: CASSPGGLADNEQFF
cdr3_nt: TGCGCCAGCAGCCCCGGGGGACTAGCGGACAATGAGCAGTTCTTC

clone_size: once
v_call: TRBV28
j_call: TRBJ1-2
d_call: -
cdr3_aa: CASSLAQGTNYGYTF
cdr3_nt: TGTGCCAGCAGTTTAGCGCAGGGGACTAACTATGGCTACACCTTC

clone_size: -
v_call: TRBV19
j_call: TRBJ2-7
d_call: -
cdr3_aa: CASSPWAPAYEQYF
cdr3_nt: TGTGCCAGTAGTCCCTGGGCGCCCGCCTACGAGCAGTACTTC

clone_size: -
v_call: TRBV21-1
j_call: TRBJ2-7
d_call: -
cdr3_aa: CASSNPPQREGFDEQYF
cdr3_nt: TGTGCCAGCAGCAACCCTCCCCAGCGGGAGGGCTTCGACGAGCAGTACTTC

clone_size: few
v_call: TRBV6-1
j_call: TRBJ2-7
d_call: -
cdr3_aa: CASSPGLTYEQYF
cdr3_nt: TGTGCCAGCAGTCCGGGACTGACCTACGAGCAGTACTTC

clone_size: -
v_call: TRBV9
j_call: TRBJ2-1
d_call: -
cdr3_aa: CASSVARGRNEQFF
cdr3_nt: TGTGCCAGCAGCGTAGCCAGGGGGAGGAATGAGCAGTTCTTC

clone_size: few
v_call: TRBV6-1
j_call: TRBJ2-3
d_call: TRBD2
cdr3_aa: CASSGLAGGPDTQYF
cdr3_nt: TGTGCCAGCAGTGGACTAGCGGGGGGGCCAGATACGCAGTATTTT

clone_size: -
v_call: TRBV7-2
j_call: TRBJ2-5
d_call: TRBD1
cdr3_aa: CASSSGQGIETQYF
cdr3_nt: TGTGCCAGCAGCTCCGGACAGGGAATAGAGACCCAGTACTTC

clone_size: -
v_call: TRBV4-1
j_call: TRBJ1-4
d_call: TRBD1
cdr3_aa: CASSLRGSTNEKLFF
cdr3_nt: TGCGCCAGCAGCCTCAGGGGGTCAACTAATGAAAAACTGTTTTTT

clone_size: -
v_call: TRBV6-1
j_call: TRBJ2-7
d_call: -
cdr3_aa: CASSELQSGSYEQYF
cdr3_nt: TGTGCCAGCAGTGAATTACAGAGCGGCTCCTACGAGCAGTACTTC

clone_size: -
v_call: TRBV7-2
j_call: TRBJ2-5
d_call: -
cdr3_aa: CASSPRYARVAQYF
cdr3_nt: TGTGCCAGCAGCCCCCGATACGCCCGGGTCGCCCAGTACTTC

clone_size: few
v_call: TRBV9
j_call: TRBJ2-7
d_call: TRBD2
cdr3_aa: CASSPDSGRGWYEQYF
cdr3_nt: TGTGCCAGCAGCCCAGATAGCGGGAGGGGTTGGTACGAGCAGTACTTC

clone_size: -
v_call: TRBV5-6
j_call: TRBJ2-3
d_call: -
cdr3_aa: CASSPNGLRGTDTQYF
cdr3_nt: TGTGCCAGCAGCCCGAACGGACTCAGGGGCACAGATACGCAGTATTTT

clone_size: -
v_call: TRBV4-1
j_call: TRBJ2-3
d_call: TRBD2
cdr3_aa: CASSQPSGPDTQYF
cdr3_nt: TGCGCCAGCAGCCAACCTAGCGGGCCAGATACGCAGTATTTT

clone_size: -
v_call: TRBV7-8
j_call: TRBJ2-7
d_call: -
cdr3_aa: CASSLEFVGSYEQYF
cdr3_nt: TGTGCCAGCAGCTTAGAGTTTGTGGGGTCCTACGAGCAGTACTTC

clone_size: -
v_call: TRBV5-1
j_call: TRBJ2-7
d_call: -
cdr3_aa: CASSTAYEQYF
cdr3_nt: TGCGCCAGCAGTACCGCCTACGAGCAGTACTTC

clone_size: -
v_call: TRBV28
j_call: TRBJ2-2
d_call: TRBD2
cdr3_aa: CASTDGLAGDTGELFF
cdr3_nt: TGTGCCAGCACCGATGGACTAGCGGGAGACACCGGGGAGCTGTTTTTT

clone_size: -
v_call: TRBV19
j_call: TRBJ2-3
d_call: TRBD2
cdr3_aa: CASSIRSGGTDTQYF
cdr3_nt: TGTGCCAGTAGTATAAGAAGCGGGGGCACAGATACGCAGTATTTT

clone_size: -
v_call: TRBV27
j_call: TRBJ2-7
d_call: -
cdr3_aa: CASSIVGSYEQYF
cdr3_nt: TGTGCCAGCAGTATAGTCGGCTCCTACGAGCAGTACTTC

clone_size: -
v_call: TRBV29-1
j_call: TRBJ2-7
d_call: TRBD1
cdr3_aa: CSVELPGQGGEQYF
cdr3_nt: TGCAGCGTTGAACTCCCGGGACAGGGAGGCGAGCAGTACTTC

clone_size: -
v_call: TRBV4-1
j_call: TRBJ2-1
d_call: -
cdr3_aa: CASSQVVSGYNEQFF
cdr3_nt: TGCGCCAGCAGCCAAGTAGTAAGCGGCTACAATGAGCAGTTCTTC

clone_size: -
v_call: TRBV19
j_call: TRBJ2-1
d_call: TRBD2
cdr3_aa: CASSTGTSGHNEQFF
cdr3_nt: TGTGCCAGTAGTACCGGGACTAGCGGACACAATGAGCAGTTCTTC

clone_size: -
v_call: TRBV7-2
j_call: TRBJ2-5
d_call: -
cdr3_aa: CASSLDRSQETQYF
cdr3_nt: TGTGCCAGCAGCCTAGACAGGTCCCAAGAGACCCAGTACTTC

clone_size: -
v_call: TRBV7-2
j_call: TRBJ2-1
d_call: -
cdr3_aa: CASSLEGLSYNEQFF
cdr3_nt: TGTGCCAGCAGCTTAGAGGGGTTATCCTACAATGAGCAGTTCTTC

clone_size: -
v_call: TRBV27
j_call: TRBJ2-7
d_call: -
cdr3_aa: CASSLFGEQYF
cdr3_nt: TGTGCCAGCAGTTTATTTGGCGAGCAGTACTTC

clone_size: -
v_call: TRBV2
j_call: TRBJ2-3
d_call: TRBD2
cdr3_aa: CASRGAGLARRWDTQYF
cdr3_nt: TGTGCCAGCAGAGGGGCTGGACTAGCGCGTCGGTGGGATACGCAGTATTTT

clone_size: -
v_call: TRBV27
j_call: TRBJ2-7
d_call: TRBD1
cdr3_aa: CASSWTGGLSYEQYF
cdr3_nt: TGTGCCAGCAGTTGGACAGGCGGCCTCTCCTACGAGCAGTACTTC

clone_size: -
v_call: TRBV6-6
j_call: TRBJ1-1
d_call: -
cdr3_aa: CASRTLGVNTEAFF
cdr3_nt: TGTGCCAGCAGAACCCTGGGGGTGAACACTGAAGCTTTCTTT

clone_size: -
v_call: TRBV2
j_call: TRBJ1-1
d_call: -
cdr3_aa: CASSRDSEVSEAFF
cdr3_nt: TGTGCCAGCAGTCGGGACTCCGAAGTCTCTGAAGCTTTCTTT

clone_size: -
v_call: TRBV9
j_call: TRBJ2-7
d_call: TRBD1
cdr3_aa: CASSGGQGGHEQYF
cdr3_nt: TGTGCCAGCAGCGGGGGACAGGGTGGCCACGAGCAGTACTTC